The T cell receptor (beta chain) under discussion was sequenced for a study of blood T cell repertoires in COVID-19. Across the whole study: Donors in the United States, Italy and Spain gave samples during acute or convalescent COVID-19. From T cells, B-cell-depleted T cells, or PBMCs came the material, which was cDNA or gDNA.

Trimming took 3 bases from V and 0 from J, leaving 10 bases between them. The germline gives CDR1 SEHNR, CDR2 FQNEAQ (reference sequence). The CDR3 contains 15 residues. Per the authors' pipeline: Reference gene primer amplification gave estimated nucleated cell counts. Here immunoSEQ multiplex PCR was the method, and the copy in TCRdb shows in-frame clones only, minus some. V and J calls plus clone size are reproduced from that table; the DNA served to infer D and trimming. This sample has some 160,000 clones, with around 82% found just once. Sequencing was performed on peripheral blood. The chain links TRBV7-9 to TRBJ2-3; D is perhaps TRBD2 (5 bases). This receptor was identified in a man aged 70 or older with active or convalescent COVID-19. CDR3 nucleotide sequence: TGTGCCAGCAGCTTGCCCGGGATTAGCACAGATACGCAGTATTTT. Its translation is CASSLPGISTDTQYF.